Below are 13 T cell receptor beta chains sequenced from a single sample in a study of blood T cells in healthy people across ages. The second PCR ran about 6 to 12 cycles with a sample-barcoded 5' primer and J-beta primers. Via MiXCR, TCRdb re-called the 5' RACE reads, giving one row per CDR3 protein. The table includes approximately 1.5 million distinct CDR3 sequences, 35% to 45% detected once. The sequenced sample was blood. These receptors were obtained from a young woman in good health.

This chain joins TRBV15 and TRBJ1-1; D possibly corresponds to TRBD1 (6 bases). The CDR3 covers 13 residues. Trimming stripped 2 bases from V and 9 bases from J, with 13 bases between. CDR1 and CDR2 (germline): LNHNV, YYDKDF (reference sequence). DNA for the CDR3: TGTGCCACCAGCAGAACCCTCCAGGGGAAAGCTTTCTTT. It yields the protein CATSRTLQGKAFF. The variable domain in full, with the rest retrieved from reference TRBV15 and TRBJ1-1, is DAMVIQNPRYQVTQFGKPVTLSCSQTLNHNVMYWYQQKSSQAPKLLFHYYDKDFNNEADTPDNFQSRRPNTSFCFLDIRSPGLGDTAMYLCATSRTLQGKAFFGQGTRLTVV.

This clonotype showed up just a few times. The chain links TRBV7-2 to TRBJ1-1; 8 bases are a match to TRBD1. V shed 5 bases and J 4 bases; nucleotides not matched to a gene: 6. Germline CDR1 and CDR2: SGHTA and FQGNSA. The CDR3 is 14 residues long. The CDR3, as DNA: TGTGCCAGCAGCACCTATGGACAGGGCACTGAAGCTTTCTTT. This encodes CASSTYGQGTEAFF.

This clonotype was observed a handful of times. The chain employs TRBV12-3 or TRBV12-4 and TRBJ1-1, with a weak D call TRBD1 (5 bases). CDR3 length: 12 amino acids. The ends were cut back, 10 bases at V and 4 bases at J, with 13 bases in the middle. The DNA for the CDR3 is TGTGCCACGCGGGGGGAAACCACTGAAGCTTTCTTT. It codes for CATRGETTEAFF.

The V gene is TRBV15, the J gene TRBJ1-4; D unresolved. This CDR3 region has 15 residues. The V gene lost 2 bases and the J gene lost 2 bases, with 9 bases spanning the gap. Germline V CDR1 and CDR2: LNHNV, YYDKDF (reference sequence). CDR3 amino acids: CATSRSRLTNEKLFF. CDR3 DNA sequence: TGTGCCACCAGCAGATCTCGGTTGACTAATGAAAAACTGTTTTTT.

The CDR3 is CASSRGLAGSPDTQYF. The CDR3 nucleotides read TGTGCCAGCAGCCGAGGACTAGCGGGCTCGCCGGATACGCAGTATTTT. V and J are TRBV3-1 and TRBJ2-3, with 11 bases aligning to TRBD2. The germline CDR1 and CDR2 sequences are LGHDT and YNNKEL (reference sequence). The trim removed 4 bases at V and 6 bases at J, leaving 9 bases unmatched. This CDR3 spans 16 amino acids.

This clonotype was recorded a few times. The chain recombines TRBV6-5 with TRBJ1-5; D might be TRBD1 (5 bases). CDR3 length: 13 residues. Trimming removed 6 bases at V and 2 bases at J, with 8 bases between. Germline loops: CDR1 MNHEY, CDR2 SVGAGI. As DNA, the CDR3 is TGTGCCAGCAGGGCCAGGGGCAATCAGCCCCAGCATTTT. The encoded protein is CASRARGNQPQHF.

The V gene is TRBV12-3 or TRBV12-4, the J gene TRBJ1-2; D is unclear. The V end lost 7 bases, the J end lost 0 bases, and 15 bases lay between the germline ends. The CDR3 length is 15 residues. CDR3 coding DNA: TGTGCCAGCAAATCCCGCCCCAGTTCTAACTATGGCTACACCTTC. It encodes CASKSRPSSNYGYTF.

This clonotype is a singleton in its sample. The junction does not match germline at one end; this may be a read error. The CDR3 sequence is CARSLRGGGNEQFF. In DNA form, the CDR3 reads TGTGCCCGCAGTTTGAGAGGGGGCGGGAATGAGCAGTTCTTC. J is TRBJ2-1 and V is TRBV28; 7 nucleotides align to TRBD1. The CDR3 sequence is 14 residues long. From germline, CDR1 is MDHEN and CDR2 SYDVKM.

The V gene is TRBV7-9, the J gene TRBJ1-6, with 7 positions matching TRBD1. The CDR3 loop spans 17 amino acids. Germline V CDR1 and CDR2: SEHNR, FQNEAQ (reference sequence). V was clipped by 5 bases and J by 10 bases; unmatched bases: 17. CDR3 DNA sequence: TGTGCCAGCAGCCAAACTTATACAGGGGCTTTCGGCTCACCCCTCCACTTT. Its protein product is CASSQTYTGAFGSPLHF.

This chain connects TRBV9 to TRBJ1-2; D possibly corresponds to TRBD1 (5 bases). V was shortened by 0 bases and J by 7 bases, with 13 bases between the two germline ends. There are 14 residues in the CDR3. Germline CDR1 reads SGDLS; CDR2 reads YYNGEE. The CDR3 region has the DNA TGTGCCAGCAGCGTAGAGGGACTAATGGCTGGCTACACCTTC. Translated, it gives CASSVEGLMAGYTF.

V is TRBV20-1 and J is TRBJ2-3, with 9 bases that match TRBD2. Trimming cost V 0 bases and J 6 bases; bases outside gene matches: 4. This CDR3 region has 14 residues. Germline V gene data show CDR1 as DFQATT and CDR2 as SNEGSKA (reference sequence). The CDR3 region has the DNA TGCAGTGCTAGAGAGCGGGGGGGCGTGGATACGCAGTATTTT. Translated, it gives CSARERGGVDTQYF.

CDR3 nucleotide sequence: TGTGCCAGCGCAGGGACTTCTAGCGGAGGCCGAGAGACCCAGTACTTC. This encodes CASAGTSSGGRETQYF. J is TRBJ2-5 and V is TRBV9; TRBD2 matches at 7 bases. CDR3 length: 16 residues. The germline V gene encodes CDR1 SGDLS and CDR2 YYNGEE. With V trimmed by 7 bases and J by 4 bases, 16 bases remained unmatched.

The chain has TRBV20-1 and TRBJ1-4; no definite D call. Between the trimmed V and J ends, which lost 0 bases and 7 bases, there was a span of 15 bases. Germline V gene sequence: CDR1 DFQATT, CDR2 SNEGSKA (reference sequence). The CDR3 runs to 15 residues. The CDR3 DNA reads TGCAGTGCTAGAGATTCGGGGAGGTACGGTGAAAAACTGTTTTTT. Translation: CSARDSGRYGEKLFF.